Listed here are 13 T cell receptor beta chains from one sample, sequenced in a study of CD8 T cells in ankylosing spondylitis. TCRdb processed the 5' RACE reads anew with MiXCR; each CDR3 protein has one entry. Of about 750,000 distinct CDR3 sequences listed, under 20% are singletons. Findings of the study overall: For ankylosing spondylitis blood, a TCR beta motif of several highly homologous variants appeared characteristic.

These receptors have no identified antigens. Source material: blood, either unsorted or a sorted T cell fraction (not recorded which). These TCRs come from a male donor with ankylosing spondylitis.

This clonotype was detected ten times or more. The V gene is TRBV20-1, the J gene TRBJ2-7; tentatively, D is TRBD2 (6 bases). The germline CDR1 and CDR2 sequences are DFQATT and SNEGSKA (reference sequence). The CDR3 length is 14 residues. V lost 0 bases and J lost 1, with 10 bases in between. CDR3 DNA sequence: TGCAGTGCTAGAGACCACGGGGGTTCCTACGAGCAGTACTTC. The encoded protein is CSARDHGGSYEQYF.

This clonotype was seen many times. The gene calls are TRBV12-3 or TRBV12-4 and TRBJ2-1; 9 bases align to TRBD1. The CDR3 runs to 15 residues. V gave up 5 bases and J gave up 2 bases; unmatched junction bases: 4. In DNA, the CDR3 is TGTGCCAGCAGTCCCACAGGGGGCACCTACAATGAGCAGTTCTTC. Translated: CASSPTGGTYNEQFF.

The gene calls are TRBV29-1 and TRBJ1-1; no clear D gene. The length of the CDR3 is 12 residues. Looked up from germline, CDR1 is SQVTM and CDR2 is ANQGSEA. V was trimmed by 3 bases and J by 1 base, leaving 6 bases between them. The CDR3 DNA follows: TGCAGCGTTGACCACCCGAACACTGAAGCTTTCTTT. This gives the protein CSVDHPNTEAFF.

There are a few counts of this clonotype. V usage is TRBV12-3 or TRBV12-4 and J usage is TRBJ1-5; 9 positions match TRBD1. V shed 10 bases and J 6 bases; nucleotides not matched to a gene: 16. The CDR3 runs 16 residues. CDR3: CATTLGGQGLGQPQHF. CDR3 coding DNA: TGTGCCACTACTTTAGGGGGACAGGGATTGGGTCAGCCCCAGCATTTT.

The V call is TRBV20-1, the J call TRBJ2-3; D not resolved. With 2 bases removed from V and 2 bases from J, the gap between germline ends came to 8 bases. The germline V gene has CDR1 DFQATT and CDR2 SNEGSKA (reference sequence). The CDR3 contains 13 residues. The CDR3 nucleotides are TGCAGTGCTAGAAGGGTCTCCACAGATACGCAGTATTTT. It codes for CSARRVSTDTQYF.

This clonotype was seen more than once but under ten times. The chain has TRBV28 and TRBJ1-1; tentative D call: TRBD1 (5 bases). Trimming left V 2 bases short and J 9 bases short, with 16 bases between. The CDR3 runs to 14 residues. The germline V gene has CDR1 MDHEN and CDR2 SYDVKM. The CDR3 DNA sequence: TGTGCCAGCAGTTTAACTAGTTTCGGGGGACAAGCTTTCTTT. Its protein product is CASSLTSFGGQAFF.

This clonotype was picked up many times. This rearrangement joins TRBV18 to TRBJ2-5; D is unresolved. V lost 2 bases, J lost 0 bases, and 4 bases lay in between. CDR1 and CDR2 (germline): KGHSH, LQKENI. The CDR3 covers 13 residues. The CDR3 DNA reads TGTGCCAGCTCACCAGGGGACCAAGAGACCCAGTACTTC. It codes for CASSPGDQETQYF.

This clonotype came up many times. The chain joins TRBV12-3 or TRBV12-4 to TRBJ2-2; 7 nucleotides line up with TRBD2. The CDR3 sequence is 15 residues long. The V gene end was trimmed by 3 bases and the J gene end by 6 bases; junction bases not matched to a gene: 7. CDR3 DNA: TGTGCCAGCAGTTTTCAGGGAGGGATAGCCGGGGAGCTGTTTTTT. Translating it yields CASSFQGGIAGELFF.

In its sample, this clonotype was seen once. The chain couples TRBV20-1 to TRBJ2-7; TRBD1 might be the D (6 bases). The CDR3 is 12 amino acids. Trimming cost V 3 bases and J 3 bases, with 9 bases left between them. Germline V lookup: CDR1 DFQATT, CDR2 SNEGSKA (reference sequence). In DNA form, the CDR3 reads TGCAGTGCTAGGGACAGCTACTACGAGCAGTACTTC. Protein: CSARDSYYEQYF.

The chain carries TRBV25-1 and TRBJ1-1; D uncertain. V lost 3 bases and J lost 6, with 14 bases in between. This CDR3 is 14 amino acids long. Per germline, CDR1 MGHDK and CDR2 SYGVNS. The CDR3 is CASSDSVPGSEAFF. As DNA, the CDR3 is TGTGCCAGCAGTGATTCCGTACCGGGGTCTGAAGCTTTCTTT. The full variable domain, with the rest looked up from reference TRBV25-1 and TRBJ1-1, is EADIYQTPRYLVIGTGKKITLECSQTMGHDKMYWYQQDPGMELHLIHYSYGVNSTEKGDLSSESTVSRIRTEHFPLTLESARPSHTSQYLCASSDSVPGSEAFFGQGTRLTVV.

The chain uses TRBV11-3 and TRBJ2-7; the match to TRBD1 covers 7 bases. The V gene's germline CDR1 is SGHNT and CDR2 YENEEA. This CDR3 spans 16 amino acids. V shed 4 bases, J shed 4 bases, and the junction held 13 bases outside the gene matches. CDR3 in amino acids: CASSSRGGTDPYEQYF. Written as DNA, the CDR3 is TGTGCCAGCAGCTCTCGAGGTGGGACAGACCCGTACGAGCAGTACTTC. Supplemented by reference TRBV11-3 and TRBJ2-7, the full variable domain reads EAGVVQSPRYKIIEKKQPVAFWCNPISGHNTLYWYLQNLGQGPELLIRYENEEAVDDSQLPKDRFSAERLKGVDSTLKIQPAELGDSAVYLCASSSRGGTDPYEQYFGPGTRLTVT.

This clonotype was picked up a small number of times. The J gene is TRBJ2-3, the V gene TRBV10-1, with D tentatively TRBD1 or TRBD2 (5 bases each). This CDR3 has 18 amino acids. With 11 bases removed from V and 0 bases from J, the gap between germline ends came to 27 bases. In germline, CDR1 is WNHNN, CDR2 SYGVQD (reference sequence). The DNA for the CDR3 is TGCGCCCTAACCCGGGACGAGGACTTTTTACAAAGCACAGATACGCAGTATTTT. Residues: CALTRDEDFLQSTDTQYF.

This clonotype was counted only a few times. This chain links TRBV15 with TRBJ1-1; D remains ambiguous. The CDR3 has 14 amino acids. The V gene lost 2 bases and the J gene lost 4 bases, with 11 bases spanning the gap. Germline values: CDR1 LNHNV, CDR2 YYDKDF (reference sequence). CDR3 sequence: CATSRKTTFTEAFF. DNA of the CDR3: TGTGCCACCAGCAGAAAGACAACGTTCACTGAAGCTTTCTTT.